Each of the 11 T cell receptor beta chains below was sequenced from the same sample in a study of response to subunit inactivated influenza vaccine. TCRdb re-called the RT-PCR reads through MiXCR, storing one row per CDR3 protein. The sample shows under 500,000 distinct CDR3 sequences, around 9.9% of them seen only once. Sample: PBMCs from blood, taken 35 to 45 days after vaccination. These receptor sequences come from a man between 50 and 59 years old who received an inactivated influenza vaccine.

V usage is TRBV15 and J usage is TRBJ2-7, with a possible D match to TRBD1 (6 bases). Germline CDR1 is LNHNV and CDR2 is YYDKDF (reference sequence). The V gene lost 0 bases and the J gene lost 5 bases, with 14 bases spanning the gap. This CDR3 has 15 residues. CDR3 in DNA: TGTGCCACCAGCAGAGATCGACAGGAGATTAACGAGCAGTACTTC. Amino acid sequence: CATSRDRQEINEQYF.

V is TRBV20-1 and J is TRBJ2-5, with 10 bases matching TRBD2. The CDR3 sequence is 14 residues long. The V gene's germline CDR1 is DFQATT and CDR2 SNEGSKA (reference sequence). V gave up 5 bases and J gave up 4 bases; unmatched junction bases: 7. CDR3 sequence: CSALSGRGLETQYF. CDR3 nucleotides: TGCAGTGCTCTGAGCGGGAGGGGGTTAGAGACCCAGTACTTC.

This clonotype was recorded a few times. This chain joins TRBV30 and TRBJ2-1, with 15 positions matching TRBD2. Germline CDR1 GTSNPN, CDR2 SVGIG (reference sequence). V gave up 4 bases and J gave up 0 bases; unmatched junction bases: 4. CDR3 size: 17 residues. CDR3 coding DNA: TGTGCCTGGACCGGACTAGCGGGGGGGAGCTCCTACAATGAGCAGTTCTTC. This translates into CAWTGLAGGSSYNEQFF.

This clonotype was seen a few times. The chain couples TRBV20-1 to TRBJ2-4; D is possibly TRBD2 (6 bases). CDR1 and CDR2 from the germline V gene are DFQATT and SNEGSKA (reference sequence). Trimming took 0 bases from V and 7 from J, leaving 19 bases between them. The CDR3 runs 16 residues. The CDR3 spells CSARDGGGLGRNIQYF. Written as DNA, the CDR3 is TGCAGTGCTAGAGATGGAGGAGGGTTGGGGCGGAACATTCAGTACTTC.

This clonotype was observed a handful of times. The rearrangement links TRBV5-6 to TRBJ1-5, with D perhaps matching TRBD1 (5 bases). Trimming removed 3 bases at V and 3 bases at J, with 19 bases between. Germline loops: CDR1 SGHDT, CDR2 YYEEEE. CDR3 size: 17 residues. The CDR3 DNA follows: TGTGCCAGCAGCTCCTCCTGGGACGGAGCTTTCAATCAGCCCCAGCATTTT. The encoded protein is CASSSSWDGAFNQPQHF.

The genes are TRBV5-6 and TRBJ2-1; a possible D gene is TRBD2 (6 bases). This CDR3 spans 14 amino acids. Between the trimmed V and J ends, which lost 3 bases and 7 bases, there was a span of 14 bases. CDR1 is SGHDT and CDR2 is YYEEEE in the germline V gene. The CDR3 DNA sequence: TGTGCCAGCAGCTCGGGTTTGGGGGGAAATGAGCAGTTCTTC. Protein: CASSSGLGGNEQFF.

In DNA, the CDR3 is TGCGCCAGCAGCTTGGCCGCTCAGGGGGTAGGCTACGAGCAGTACTTC. This encodes CASSLAAQGVGYEQYF. This sequence joins TRBV5-1 and TRBJ2-7; 7 nucleotides agree with TRBD1. The CDR3 contains 16 residues. Germline CDR1 reads SGHRS; CDR2 reads YFSETQ. Trimming took 0 bases from V and 3 from J; bases not matched to a gene: 9.

This clonotype was found many times. The chain employs TRBV5-1 and TRBJ1-2; D is unclear. CDR3 length: 13 residues. Germline loops: CDR1 SGHRS, CDR2 YFSETQ. V was shortened by 2 bases and J by 5 bases, with 10 bases between the two germline ends. CDR3 in amino acids: CASSFSERYGYTF. In DNA, the CDR3 is TGCGCCAGCAGCTTCTCTGAGCGGTATGGCTACACCTTC. Supplemented by reference TRBV5-1 and TRBJ1-2, the full variable domain reads KAGVTQTPRYLIKTRGQQVTLSCSPISGHRSVSWYQQTPGQGLQFLFEYFSETQRNKGNFPGRFSGRQFSNSRSEMNVSTLELGDSALYLCASSFSERYGYTFGSGTRLTVV.

Ten or more counts support this clonotype. The junction differs from germline at one of its ends, possibly a read error. The CDR3 nucleotides are TGTAGTGCTAGAGCTCCCCTCGGACAGGGGAGCTCCTACAATGAGCAGTTCTTC. Residues: CSARAPLGQGSSYNEQFF. The chain links TRBV20-1 to TRBJ2-1, with 9 bases that match TRBD1. The germline gives CDR1 DFQATT, CDR2 SNEGSKA (reference sequence). The length of the CDR3 is 18 residues.

This clonotype was seen only a few times. The chain combines TRBV7-2 with TRBJ2-5; D uncertain. Germline V lookup: CDR1 SGHTA, CDR2 FQGNSA. The CDR3 has 15 residues. V shed 5 bases and J shed 6 bases, with 19 bases lying between them. The CDR3 nucleotides read TGTGCCAGCAGCACGGCAGACTGGGCGGAGAAGACCCAGTACTTC. Translating gives CASSTADWAEKTQYF.

This clonotype occurred a few times. This chain links TRBV18 with TRBJ2-7, with D tentatively TRBD2 (5 bases). This CDR3 has 15 residues. Trimming cost V 5 bases and J 6 bases, with 20 bases left between them. Germline V gives CDR1 KGHSH, CDR2 LQKENI. The DNA of the CDR3 is TGTGCCAGCTCAGTGTTGGTCGGGGAACAATCCGAGCAGTACTTC. It translates to CASSVLVGEQSEQYF.